The present entry profiles one T cell receptor beta chain with its context. This entry belongs to a study of blood T cells in healthy people across ages. Sample-barcoded 5' priming and a J-beta primer mix drove a second PCR of 7 to 11 cycles. TCRdb re-called the 5' RACE reads through MiXCR, storing one row per CDR3 protein. Found here are about 670,000 distinct CDR3 sequences, around 38% of them singletons; the top ten hold around 32%. Healthy Russian Caucasian donors spanned ages about 6 to 95 years. The CDR3 has 15 residues. Trimming took off 1 base at V and 3 bases at J, with 12 bases between the two ends. CDR1 and CDR2 (germline): LGHDT, YNNKEL (reference sequence).

The specimen sequenced was blood. This chain uses TRBV3-1 with TRBJ1-2, with D perhaps TRBD1 (6 bases). The sequence derives from a man older than 75 in good health. The CDR3 bases are TGTGCCAGCAGCCAAGTGGGGGGCGCATACTATGGCTACACCTTC. This translates into CASSQVGGAYYGYTF.